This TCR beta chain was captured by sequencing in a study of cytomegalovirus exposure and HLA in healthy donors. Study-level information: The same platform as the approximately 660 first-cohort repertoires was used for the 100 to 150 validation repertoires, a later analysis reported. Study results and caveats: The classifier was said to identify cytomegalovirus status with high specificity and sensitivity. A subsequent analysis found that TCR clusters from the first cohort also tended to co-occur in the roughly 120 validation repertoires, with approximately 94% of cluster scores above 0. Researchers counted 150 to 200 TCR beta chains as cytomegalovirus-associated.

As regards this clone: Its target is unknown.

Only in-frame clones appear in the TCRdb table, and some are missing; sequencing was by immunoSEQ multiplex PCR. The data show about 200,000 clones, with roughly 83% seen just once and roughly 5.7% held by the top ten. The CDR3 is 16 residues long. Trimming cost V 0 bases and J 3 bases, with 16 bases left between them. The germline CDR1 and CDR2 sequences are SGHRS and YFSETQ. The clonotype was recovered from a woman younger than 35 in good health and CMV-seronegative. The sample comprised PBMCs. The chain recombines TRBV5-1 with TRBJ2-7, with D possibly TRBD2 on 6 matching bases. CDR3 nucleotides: TGCGCCAGCAGCTTGGCGGTGGGCGGGGCAGGCTACGAGCAGTACTTC. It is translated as CASSLAVGGAGYEQYF.